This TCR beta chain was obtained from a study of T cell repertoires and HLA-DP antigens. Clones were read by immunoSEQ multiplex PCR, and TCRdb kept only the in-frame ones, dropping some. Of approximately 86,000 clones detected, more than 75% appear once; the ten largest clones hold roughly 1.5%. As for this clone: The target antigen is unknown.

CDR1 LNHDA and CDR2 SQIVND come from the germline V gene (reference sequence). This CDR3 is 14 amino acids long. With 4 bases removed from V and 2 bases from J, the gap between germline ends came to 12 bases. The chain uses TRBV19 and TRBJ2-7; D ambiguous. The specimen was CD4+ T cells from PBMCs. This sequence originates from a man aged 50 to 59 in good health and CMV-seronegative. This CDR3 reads CASSTSTITYEQYF. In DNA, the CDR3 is TGTGCCAGTAGTACGTCCACGATAACCTACGAGCAGTACTTC.